The 4 T cell receptor beta chains below all came from one sample that was sequenced in a study of cytomegalovirus exposure and HLA in healthy donors. This PCR relied on a set of 60 Vbeta primers and 13 Jbeta primers. Assay used: immunoSEQ multiplex PCR; TCRdb lists only in-frame clones, some missing. In the table there are around 99,000 clones, 74% of which are singletons. Specimen: PBMCs. The receptors derive from a woman aged 40-49 years in good health and CMV-seropositive.

This clone was counted between two and nine times. This chain connects TRBV5-5 to TRBJ2-7; D unclear. V lost 3 bases, J lost 3 bases, and 13 bases lay in between. The CDR3 has 14 amino acids. Germline assignment: CDR1 SGHKS and CDR2 YYEKEE (reference sequence). For the CDR3, the DNA is TGTGCCAGCAGCTGGTCCCAGAGGATCTACGAGCAGTACTTC. Its protein is CASSWSQRIYEQYF.

Concerning this clone itself: Other DNA sequences from this sample encode an identical CDR3 as well. V and J are TRBV6-5 and TRBJ2-7; 9 positions agree with TRBD1. This CDR3 is built from 15 residues. V was clipped by 0 bases and J by 3 bases; unmatched bases: 3. Germline V gene sequence: CDR1 MNHEY, CDR2 SVGAGI. For the CDR3, the DNA is TGTGCCAGCAGTTACTCCGGGACAGGGAACTACGAGCAGTACTTC. Its protein is CASSYSGTGNYEQYF.

CDR3 sequence (DNA): TGCGCCAGCAGCTCCGGACTGCACGGAGAGACCCAGTACTTC. It specifies CASSSGLHGETQYF. The rearrangement uses TRBV5-1 and TRBJ2-5; maybe TRBD2 (5 bases). Deletions cut 3 bases from V and 4 bases from J, with 13 bases between. Per the germline V gene, CDR1 is SGHRS and CDR2 is YFSETQ. The CDR3 is made up of 14 amino acids.

As for this clone: Other DNA sequences of this sample code for an identical CDR3. The chain carries TRBV29-1 and TRBJ1-1, with D tentatively TRBD1 (6 bases). Trimming stripped 3 bases from V and 2 bases from J, with 7 bases between. The CDR3 length is 12 residues. Germline values: CDR1 SQVTM, CDR2 ANQGSEA. The CDR3 loop reads CSVDRGNTEAFF. CDR3 nucleotide sequence: TGCAGCGTTGACAGGGGAAACACTGAAGCTTTCTTT.